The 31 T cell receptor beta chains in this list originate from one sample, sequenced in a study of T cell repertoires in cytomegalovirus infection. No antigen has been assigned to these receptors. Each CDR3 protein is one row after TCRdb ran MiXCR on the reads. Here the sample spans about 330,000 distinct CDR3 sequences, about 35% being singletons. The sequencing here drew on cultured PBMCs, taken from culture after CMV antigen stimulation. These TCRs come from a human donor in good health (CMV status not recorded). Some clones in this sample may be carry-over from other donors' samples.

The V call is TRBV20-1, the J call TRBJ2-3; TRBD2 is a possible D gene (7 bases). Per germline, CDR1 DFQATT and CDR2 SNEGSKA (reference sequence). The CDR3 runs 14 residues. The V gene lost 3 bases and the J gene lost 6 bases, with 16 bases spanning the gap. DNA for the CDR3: TGCAGTGCTAGTGGGCAGGGGAGGGGGGATACGCAGTATTTT. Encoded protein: CSASGQGRGDTQYF.

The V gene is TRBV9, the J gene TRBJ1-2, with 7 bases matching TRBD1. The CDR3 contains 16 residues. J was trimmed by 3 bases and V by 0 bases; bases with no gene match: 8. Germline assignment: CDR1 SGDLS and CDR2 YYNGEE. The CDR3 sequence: CASSVEWDSSDYGYTF. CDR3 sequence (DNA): TGTGCCAGCAGCGTAGAATGGGACAGTTCGGACTATGGCTACACCTTC.

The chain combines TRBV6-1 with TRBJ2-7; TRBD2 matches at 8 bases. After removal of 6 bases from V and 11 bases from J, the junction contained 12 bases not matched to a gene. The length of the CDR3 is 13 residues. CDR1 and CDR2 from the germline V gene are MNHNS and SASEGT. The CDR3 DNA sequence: TGTGCCAGCAGATACGAGCGGGAGACCTTCGAGTACTTC. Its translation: CASRYERETFEYF.

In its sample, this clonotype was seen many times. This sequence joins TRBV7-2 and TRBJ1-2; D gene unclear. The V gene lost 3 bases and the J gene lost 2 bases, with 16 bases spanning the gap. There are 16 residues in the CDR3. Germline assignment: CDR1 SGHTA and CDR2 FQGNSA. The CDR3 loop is CASSLFWTATNYGYTF. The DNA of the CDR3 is TGTGCCAGCAGCTTGTTTTGGACGGCTACGAACTATGGCTACACCTTC.

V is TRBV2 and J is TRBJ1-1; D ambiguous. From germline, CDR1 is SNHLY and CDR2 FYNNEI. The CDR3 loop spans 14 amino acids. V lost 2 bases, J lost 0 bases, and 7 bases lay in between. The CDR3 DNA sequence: TGTGCCAGCAGTGAACCGGGCCTGAACACTGAAGCTTTCTTT. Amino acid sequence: CASSEPGLNTEAFF.

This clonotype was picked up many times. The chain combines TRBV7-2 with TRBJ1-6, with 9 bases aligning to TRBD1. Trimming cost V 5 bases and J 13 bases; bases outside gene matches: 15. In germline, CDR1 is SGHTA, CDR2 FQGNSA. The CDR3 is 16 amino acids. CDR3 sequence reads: CASSAEADRGREPLHF. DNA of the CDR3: TGTGCCAGCAGCGCGGAAGCGGACAGGGGAAGGGAGCCCCTCCACTTT.

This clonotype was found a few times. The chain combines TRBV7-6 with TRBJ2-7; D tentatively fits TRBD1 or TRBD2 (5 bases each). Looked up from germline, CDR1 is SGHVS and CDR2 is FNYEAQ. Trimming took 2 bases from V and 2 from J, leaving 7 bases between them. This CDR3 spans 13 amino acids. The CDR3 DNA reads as TGTGCCAGCAGCTTACGGGACGCCTACGAGCAGTACTTC. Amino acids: CASSLRDAYEQYF.

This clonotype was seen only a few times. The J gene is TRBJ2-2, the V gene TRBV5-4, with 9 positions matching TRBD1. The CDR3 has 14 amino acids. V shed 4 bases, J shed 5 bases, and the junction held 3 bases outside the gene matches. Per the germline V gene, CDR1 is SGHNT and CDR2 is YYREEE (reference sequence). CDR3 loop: CASSGQGRTGELFF. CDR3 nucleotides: TGTGCCAGCAGCGGACAGGGGAGGACCGGGGAGCTGTTTTTT.

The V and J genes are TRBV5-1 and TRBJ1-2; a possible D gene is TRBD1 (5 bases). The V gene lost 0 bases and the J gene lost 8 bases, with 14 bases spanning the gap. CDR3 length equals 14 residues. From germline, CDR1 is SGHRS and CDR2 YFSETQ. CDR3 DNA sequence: TGCGCCAGCAGCTTGGCCGGGGACTCGGGAGGCTACACCTTC. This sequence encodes CASSLAGDSGGYTF.

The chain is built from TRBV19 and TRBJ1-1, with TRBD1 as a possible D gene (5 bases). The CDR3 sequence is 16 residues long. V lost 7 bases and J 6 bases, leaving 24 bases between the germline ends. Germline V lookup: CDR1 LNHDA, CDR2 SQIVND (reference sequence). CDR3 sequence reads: CASIPGHSLTHAEAFF. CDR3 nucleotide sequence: TGTGCCAGTATTCCAGGGCACTCCCTTACCCACGCTGAAGCTTTCTTT.

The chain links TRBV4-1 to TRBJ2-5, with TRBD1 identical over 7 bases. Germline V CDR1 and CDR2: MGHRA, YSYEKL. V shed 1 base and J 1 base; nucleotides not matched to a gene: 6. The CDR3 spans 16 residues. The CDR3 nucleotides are TGCGCCAGCAGCCAAGGGCATGGGGACAGCCAAGAGACCCAGTACTTC. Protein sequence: CASSQGHGDSQETQYF.

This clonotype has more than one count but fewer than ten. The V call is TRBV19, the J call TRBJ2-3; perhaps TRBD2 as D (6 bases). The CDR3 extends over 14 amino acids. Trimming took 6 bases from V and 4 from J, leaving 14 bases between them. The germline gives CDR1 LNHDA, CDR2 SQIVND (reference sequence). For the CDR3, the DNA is TGTGCCAGTAGCCCGGAGGGGTGGGCAGATACGCAGTATTTT. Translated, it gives CASSPEGWADTQYF. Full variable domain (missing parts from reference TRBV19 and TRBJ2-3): DGGITQSPKYLFRKEGQNVTLSCEQNLNHDAMYWYRQDPGQGLRLIYYSQIVNDFQKGDIAEGYSVSREKKESFPLTVTSAQKNPTAFYLCASSPEGWADTQYFGPGTRLTVL.

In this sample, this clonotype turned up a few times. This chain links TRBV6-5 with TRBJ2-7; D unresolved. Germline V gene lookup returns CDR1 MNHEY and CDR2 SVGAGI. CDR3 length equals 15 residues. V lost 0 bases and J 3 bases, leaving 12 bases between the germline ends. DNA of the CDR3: TGTGCCAGCAGTTACTCGGTCGGCGGATTCTACGAGCAGTACGTC. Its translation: CASSYSVGGFYEQYV.

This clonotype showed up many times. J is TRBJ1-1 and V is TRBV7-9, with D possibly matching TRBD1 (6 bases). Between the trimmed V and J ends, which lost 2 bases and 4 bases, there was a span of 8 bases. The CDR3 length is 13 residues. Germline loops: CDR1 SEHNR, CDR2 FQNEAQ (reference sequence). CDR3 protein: CASSLTGPTEAFF. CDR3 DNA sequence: TGTGCCAGCAGCTTAACAGGGCCCACTGAAGCTTTCTTT.

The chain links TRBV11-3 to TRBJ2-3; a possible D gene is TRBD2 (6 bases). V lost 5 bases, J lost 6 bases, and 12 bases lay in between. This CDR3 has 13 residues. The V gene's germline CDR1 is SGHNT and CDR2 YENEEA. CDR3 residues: CASSGWRADTQYF. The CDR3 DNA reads TGTGCCAGCAGCGGATGGAGGGCGGATACGCAGTATTTT.

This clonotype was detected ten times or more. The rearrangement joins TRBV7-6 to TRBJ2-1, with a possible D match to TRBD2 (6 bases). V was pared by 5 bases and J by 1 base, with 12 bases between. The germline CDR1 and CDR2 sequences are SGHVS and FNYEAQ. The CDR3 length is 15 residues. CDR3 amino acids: CASSPYAGSYNEQFF. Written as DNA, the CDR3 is TGTGCCAGCAGCCCGTACGCGGGATCCTACAATGAGCAGTTCTTC.

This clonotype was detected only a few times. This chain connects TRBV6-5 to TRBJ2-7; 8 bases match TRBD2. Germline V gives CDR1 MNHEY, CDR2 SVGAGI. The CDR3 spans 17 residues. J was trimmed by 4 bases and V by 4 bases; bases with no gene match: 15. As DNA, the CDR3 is TGTGCCAGCAGTTCGCGCCCGGGGGGGGTTTGGAGATACGAGCAGTACTTC. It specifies CASSSRPGGVWRYEQYF.

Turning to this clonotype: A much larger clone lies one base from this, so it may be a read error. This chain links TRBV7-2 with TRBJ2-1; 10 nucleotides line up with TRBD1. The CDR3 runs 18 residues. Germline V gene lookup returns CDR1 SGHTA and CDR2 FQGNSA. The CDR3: CANSSVSTGGAEFHEQFF. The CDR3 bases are TGTGCCAACAGCAGCGTTTCGACAGGGGGCGCGGAGTTCCATGAGCAGTTCTTC.

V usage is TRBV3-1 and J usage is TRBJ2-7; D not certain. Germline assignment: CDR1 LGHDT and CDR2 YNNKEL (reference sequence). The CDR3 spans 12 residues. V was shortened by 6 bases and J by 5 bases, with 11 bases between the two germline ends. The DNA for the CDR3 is TGTGCCAGCAGTACTACCGCCAACGAGCAGTACTTC. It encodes CASSTTANEQYF.

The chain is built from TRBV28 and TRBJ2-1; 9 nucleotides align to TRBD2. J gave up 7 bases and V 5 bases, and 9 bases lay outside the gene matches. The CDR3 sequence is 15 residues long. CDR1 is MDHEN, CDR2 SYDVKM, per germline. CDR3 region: CASSEGGLAENEQFF. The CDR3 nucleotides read TGTGCCAGCAGTGAGGGGGGACTAGCTGAGAATGAGCAGTTCTTC.

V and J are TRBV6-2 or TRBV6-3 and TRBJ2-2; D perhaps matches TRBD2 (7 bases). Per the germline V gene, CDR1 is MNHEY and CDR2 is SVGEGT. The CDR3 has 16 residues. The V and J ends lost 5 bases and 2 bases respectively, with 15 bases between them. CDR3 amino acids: CASSAWGGYNTGELFF. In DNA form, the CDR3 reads TGTGCCAGCAGTGCCTGGGGGGGCTACAACACCGGGGAGCTGTTTTTT.

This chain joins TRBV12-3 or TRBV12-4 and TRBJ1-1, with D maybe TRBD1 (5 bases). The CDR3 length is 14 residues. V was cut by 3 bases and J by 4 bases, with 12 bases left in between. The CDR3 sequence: CASSFVIGGTEAFF. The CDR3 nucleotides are TGTGCCAGCAGTTTCGTTATCGGGGGCACTGAAGCTTTCTTT.

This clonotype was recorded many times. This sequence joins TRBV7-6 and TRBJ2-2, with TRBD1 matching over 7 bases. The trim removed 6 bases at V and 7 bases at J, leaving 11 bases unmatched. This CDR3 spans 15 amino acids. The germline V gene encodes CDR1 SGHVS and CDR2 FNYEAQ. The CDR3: CASSRGQVHGGELFF. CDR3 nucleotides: TGTGCCAGCAGTCGAGGACAGGTGCATGGCGGGGAGCTGTTTTTT.

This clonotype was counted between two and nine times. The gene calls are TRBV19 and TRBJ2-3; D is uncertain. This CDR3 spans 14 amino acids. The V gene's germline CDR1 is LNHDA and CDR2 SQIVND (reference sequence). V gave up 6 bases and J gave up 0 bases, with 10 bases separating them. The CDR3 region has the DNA TGTGCCAGTAGCCCAGTTCCTAGCACAGATACGCAGTATTTT. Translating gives CASSPVPSTDTQYF.

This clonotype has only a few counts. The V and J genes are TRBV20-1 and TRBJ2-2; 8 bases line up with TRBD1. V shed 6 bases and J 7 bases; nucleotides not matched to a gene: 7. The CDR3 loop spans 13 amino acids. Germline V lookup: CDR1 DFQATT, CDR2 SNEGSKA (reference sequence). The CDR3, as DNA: TGCAGTGCCACTCAGGGGGCGAGCGGGGAGCTGTTTTTT. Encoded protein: CSATQGASGELFF.

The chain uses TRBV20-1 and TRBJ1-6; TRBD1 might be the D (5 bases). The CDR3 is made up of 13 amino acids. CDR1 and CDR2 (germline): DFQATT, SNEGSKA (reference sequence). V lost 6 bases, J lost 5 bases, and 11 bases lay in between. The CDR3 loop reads CSANQGDNSPLHF. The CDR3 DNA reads TGCAGTGCAAATCAGGGAGATAATTCACCCCTCCACTTT.

CDR3 nucleotide sequence: TGTGCCAGCATCCTCGGACAGGGGTCCGCAGATACGCAGTATTTT. Translating it yields CASILGQGSADTQYF. The rearrangement joins TRBV7-2 to TRBJ2-3; 9 bases are a match to TRBD1. CDR1 SGHTA and CDR2 FQGNSA come from the germline V gene. After removal of 7 bases from V and 4 bases from J, the junction contained 9 bases not matched to a gene. This CDR3 spans 15 amino acids.

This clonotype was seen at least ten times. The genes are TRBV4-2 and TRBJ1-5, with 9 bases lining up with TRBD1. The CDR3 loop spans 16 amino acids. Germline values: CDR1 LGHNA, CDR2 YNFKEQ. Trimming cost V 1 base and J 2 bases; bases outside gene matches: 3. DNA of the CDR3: TGTGCCAGCAGCCAAGGGGACAGGGAGGGCAATCAGCCCCAGCATTTT. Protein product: CASSQGDREGNQPQHF.

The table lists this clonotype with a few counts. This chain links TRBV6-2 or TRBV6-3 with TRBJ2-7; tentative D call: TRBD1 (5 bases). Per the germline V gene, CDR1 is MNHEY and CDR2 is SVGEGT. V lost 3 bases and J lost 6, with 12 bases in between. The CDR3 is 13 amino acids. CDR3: CASSYKGLSEQYV. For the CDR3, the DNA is TGTGCCAGCAGTTATAAGGGGCTCAGCGAGCAGTACGTC.

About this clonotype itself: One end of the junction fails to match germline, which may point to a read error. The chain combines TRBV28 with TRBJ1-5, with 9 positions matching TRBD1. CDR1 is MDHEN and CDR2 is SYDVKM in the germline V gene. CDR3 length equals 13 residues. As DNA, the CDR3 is TGTGCCAGCAGAGTGGACAGGGGACGCGGCGGGGATTTT. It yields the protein CASRVDRGRGGDF.

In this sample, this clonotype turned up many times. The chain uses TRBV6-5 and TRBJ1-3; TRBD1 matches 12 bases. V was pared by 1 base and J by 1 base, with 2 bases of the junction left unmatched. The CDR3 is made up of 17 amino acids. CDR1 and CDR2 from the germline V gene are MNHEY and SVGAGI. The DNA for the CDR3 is TGTGCCAGCAGTTACTTGGGACAGGGGGCTTCTGGAAACACCATATATTTT. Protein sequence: CASSYLGQGASGNTIYF.